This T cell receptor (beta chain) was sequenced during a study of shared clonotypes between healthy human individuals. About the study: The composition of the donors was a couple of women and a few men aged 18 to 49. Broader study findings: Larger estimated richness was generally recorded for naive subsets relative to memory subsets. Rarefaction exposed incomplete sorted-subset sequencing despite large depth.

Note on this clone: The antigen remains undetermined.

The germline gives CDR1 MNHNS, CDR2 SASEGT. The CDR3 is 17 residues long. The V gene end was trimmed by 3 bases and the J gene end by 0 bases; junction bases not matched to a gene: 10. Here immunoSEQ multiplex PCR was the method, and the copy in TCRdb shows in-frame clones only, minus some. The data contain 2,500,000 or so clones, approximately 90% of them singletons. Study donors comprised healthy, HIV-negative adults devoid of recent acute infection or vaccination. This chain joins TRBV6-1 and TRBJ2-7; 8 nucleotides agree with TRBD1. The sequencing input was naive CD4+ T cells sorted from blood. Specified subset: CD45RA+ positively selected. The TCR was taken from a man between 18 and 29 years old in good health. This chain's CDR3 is CASSEGPGGSSSYEQYF. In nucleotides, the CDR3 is TGTGCCAGCAGTGAGGGTCCAGGGGGCTCAAGCTCCTACGAGCAGTACTTC.